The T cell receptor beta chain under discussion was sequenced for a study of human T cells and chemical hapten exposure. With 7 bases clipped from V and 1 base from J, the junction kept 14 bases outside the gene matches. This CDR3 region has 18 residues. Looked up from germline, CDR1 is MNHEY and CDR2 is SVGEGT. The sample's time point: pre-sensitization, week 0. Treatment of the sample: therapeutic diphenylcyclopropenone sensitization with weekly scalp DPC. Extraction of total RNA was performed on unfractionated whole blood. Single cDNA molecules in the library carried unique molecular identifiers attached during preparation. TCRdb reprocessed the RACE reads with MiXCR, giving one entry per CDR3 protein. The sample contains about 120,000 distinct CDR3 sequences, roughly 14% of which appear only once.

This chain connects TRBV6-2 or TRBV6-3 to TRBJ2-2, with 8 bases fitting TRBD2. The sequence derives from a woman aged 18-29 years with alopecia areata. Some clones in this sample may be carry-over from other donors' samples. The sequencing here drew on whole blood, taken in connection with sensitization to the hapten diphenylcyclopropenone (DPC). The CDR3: CASTKTLPAGENTGELFF. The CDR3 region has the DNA TGTGCCAGCACTAAAACTCTCCCAGCGGGGGAGAACACCGGGGAGCTGTTTTTT.